This record covers a single T cell receptor beta chain. Its antigen is undetermined. TCRdb keeps only in-frame clones here, not all; method: immunoSEQ multiplex PCR. In the table there are fewer than 30,000 clones, just under 85% of which are singletons. Trimming stripped 5 bases from V and 2 bases from J, with 11 bases between. There are 14 residues in the CDR3. Germline V gene sequence: CDR1 SGHNT, CDR2 YENEEA. This sample stems from a study of OX40 agonist ivuxolimab in advanced cancers. For the study at large: It was ivuxolimab, an agonistic anti-OX40 (CD134) antibody, that patients were treated with. While on treatment, patients had intravenous ivuxolimab at 0.01 to 10 mg/kg every 2 weeks. Findings and caveats of the study: Average numbers of expanded clones were greater in CD8+ T cells than in CD4+.

This sequence joins TRBV11-3 and TRBJ2-3; no definite D call. Sequences were derived from CD4+ or CD8+ T cells sorted from blood, sampled in a trial of the OX40 agonist ivuxolimab. The receptor comes from an adult with an advanced solid tumor such as melanoma, head and neck, liver or kidney cancer. CDR3 nucleotides: TGTGCCAGCAGCCCTCTTGACAACACAGATACGCAGTATTTT. Translation gives CASSPLDNTDTQYF.